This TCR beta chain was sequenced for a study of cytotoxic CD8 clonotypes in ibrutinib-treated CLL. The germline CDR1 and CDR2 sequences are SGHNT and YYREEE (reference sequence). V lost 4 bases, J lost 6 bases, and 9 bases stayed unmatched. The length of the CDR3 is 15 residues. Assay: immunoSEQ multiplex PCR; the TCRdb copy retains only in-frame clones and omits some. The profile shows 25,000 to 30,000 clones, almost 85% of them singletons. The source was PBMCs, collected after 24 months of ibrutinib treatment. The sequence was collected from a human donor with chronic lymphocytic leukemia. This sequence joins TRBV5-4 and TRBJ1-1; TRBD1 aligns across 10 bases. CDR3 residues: CASSLRDRGTAEAFF. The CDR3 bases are TGTGCCAGCAGCCTAAGGGACAGGGGAACCGCTGAAGCTTTCTTT. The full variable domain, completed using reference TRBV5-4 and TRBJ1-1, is ETGVTQSPTHLIKTRGQQVTLRCSSQSGHNTVSWYQQALGQGPQFIFQYYREEENGRGNFPPRFSGLQFPNYSSELNVNALELDDSALYLCASSLRDRGTAEAFFGQGTRLTVV.